This TCR beta chain was captured by sequencing in a study of OX40 agonist ivuxolimab in advanced cancers. In the study overall: Ivuxolimab was an agonistic, fully human IgG2 monoclonal antibody directed against OX40 (CD134), a costimulatory receptor. Intravenous ivuxolimab was administered to patients every 2 weeks at six dose levels: 0.01, 0.1, 0.3, 1.5, 3 and 10 mg/kg. Of the 50 or so patients in dose escalation, 19 had hepatocellular carcinoma, roughly 15 had melanoma, 9 had renal cell carcinoma and 9 had head and neck cancer. In the dose-escalation cohort, roughly 80% of patients were male, and the mean age was approximately 60 years, with a range of roughly 20 to 79. Patients were allowed to have had prior anti-PD-1, anti-PD-L1 or anti-CTLA-4 therapy, and more than 30% of the dose-escalation patients had previously received checkpoint inhibitors. Partial responses occurred in three dose-escalation patients: two with cutaneous melanoma and one with hepatocellular carcinoma. The point of sequencing TCRbeta in the periphery was to test whether ivuxolimab changed TCR sequence diversity and drove clonal T-cell expansion. The paper describes the monotherapy dose-escalation part (N of about 55 patients) of the phase I trial of ivuxolimab.

Patients with autoimmune disease history or receiving systemic immunosuppression were excluded from the trial. In every dose cohort, peripheral blood was drawn for TCR sequencing at baseline, cycle 4 day 1, and cycle 7 day 1. The samples were taken from a phase I, first-in-human, multicenter, open-label dose-escalation trial of ivuxolimab. The trial enrolled adults with locally advanced or metastatic head and neck squamous cell, hepatocellular, melanoma or renal cell carcinoma. Before TCR sequencing, CD4+ T cells and CD8+ T cells were sorted from peripheral blood as separate populations. The CDR3 starts with the cysteine, ends with the phenylalanine, and has 17 residues. Only the CDR3 portion is preserved as DNA: 51 bases, with reading frame beginning at the first base. Trimming removed 3 bases from V and 0 bases from J, leaving 14 bases between the germline ends. The germline V gene provides CDR1 MDHEN and CDR2 SYDVKM.

Genomic DNA was isolated from the sorted cells so that the TCRbeta CDR3 region could be sequenced. The immunoSEQ Assay was used to sequence the TCRbeta CDR3 regions. As stored in TCRdb, this immuneACCESS dataset retains in-frame rearrangements with V and J assigned. A fraction of the clones does not appear; measured against another copy, unresolved V genes explain less than half of the discrepancy, and the remainder lacks a known reason. Counted in this sample were tens of thousands of clones; approximately 90% of them appeared once. 0.43% of the sample belongs to the ten largest clones. Concerning this clone itself: The target of this receptor is not known. There are no base qualities to consult, and no much larger clone falls within one base.

General conclusions and limits of the study: In the 0.1-3.0 mg/kg groups, partial responders had among the lowest normalized peripheral clonal expansion, particularly in CD8+ T cells. At doses of 0.1 to 3.0 mg/kg, clonal expansion of both CD4+ and CD8+ T cells in blood was seen between baseline and week 6. The antigen specificity of the clonally expanded peripheral T cells was not determined. Low levels of normalized T-cell clonal expansion were also seen in some patients who did not respond. After ivuxolimab, expanded clones were on average more numerous among CD8+ T cells than among CD4+ T cells.

The receptor comes from an adult with an advanced solid tumor such as melanoma, head and neck, liver or kidney cancer. The source was CD4+ or CD8+ T cells sorted from blood, collected in a trial of the OX40 agonist ivuxolimab. Here the chain combines TRBV28 and TRBJ1-4, with the identity of the D gene unclear. DNA sequence: TGTGCCAGCAGTTTCCCGTCCTACATTGCAACTAATGAAAAACTGTTTTTT. Its protein product is CASSFPSYIATNEKLFF.